This passage covers 25 T cell receptor beta chains from one sample sequenced in a study of Graves' ophthalmopathy and Graves' hyperthyroidism. RNA transcripts were the source from which TCR beta CDR3 regions were amplified. The first-round RT-PCR employed HTBI primers together with the Qiagen OneStep RT-PCR kit. A multiplex PCR was then performed as the second round. TCRdb fed the multiplex PCR reads into MiXCR, producing one record per CDR3 protein. Of about 420,000 distinct CDR3 sequences in the sample, around 21% are singletons; the top ten hold under 3%. Sequencing input: peripheral blood. Source of these receptors: a young woman with stable Graves' hyperthyroidism.

In its sample, this clonotype was seen many times. An end of the junction differs from the germline gene, which may be a read error. This chain's CDR3 is CASSDTLREARGF. The CDR3 nucleotides are TGTGCCAGCAGTGATACTCTCCGGGAGGCTAGGGGGTTC. The V call is TRBV6-1, the J call TRBJ2-7; D may be TRBD2 (7 bases). In germline, CDR1 is MNHNS, CDR2 SASEGT. The CDR3 has 13 amino acids.

At least ten counts were recorded for this clonotype. This chain connects TRBV6-1 to TRBJ2-5, with 7 bases lining up with TRBD1. Germline assignment: CDR1 MNHNS and CDR2 SASEGT. The CDR3 has 12 residues. V shed 8 bases, J shed 4 bases, and the junction held 4 bases outside the gene matches. The CDR3 nucleotides are TGTGCCAGCGGTTCAGGGGGAGAGACCCAGTACTTC. This gives the protein CASGSGGETQYF.

This clonotype has ten or more counts. The chain joins TRBV12-3 or TRBV12-4 to TRBJ1-1, with TRBD1 identical over 7 bases. V lost 8 bases, J lost 0 bases, and 6 bases stayed unmatched. This CDR3 is 14 amino acids long. The CDR3 DNA is TGTGCCAGCCGGACAGGCATAATGAACACTGAAGCTTTCTTT. Residues: CASRTGIMNTEAFF.

This clonotype was counted many times. This chain joins TRBV18 and TRBJ2-7, with D perhaps matching TRBD2 (6 bases). This CDR3 is built from 15 residues. Between the trimmed V and J ends, which lost 0 bases and 0 bases, there was a span of 9 bases. The germline CDR1 and CDR2 sequences are KGHSH and LQKENI. The CDR3 sequence is CASSPPVAASYEQYF. CDR3 coding DNA: TGTGCCAGCTCACCACCGGTAGCGGCCTCCTACGAGCAGTACTTC. Using reference TRBV18 and TRBJ2-7 for the parts outside the CDR3, the full variable domain is NAGVMQNPRHLVRRRGQEARLRCSPMKGHSHVYWYRQLPEEGLKFMVYLQKENIIDESGMPKERFSAEFPKEGPSILRIQQVVRGDSAAYFCASSPPVAASYEQYFGPGTRLTVT.

This chain joins TRBV5-1 and TRBJ1-2; D remains ambiguous. The germline CDR1 and CDR2 sequences are SGHRS and YFSETQ. Trimming took off 0 bases at V and 4 bases at J, with 13 bases between the two ends. The CDR3 runs to 15 residues. CDR3: CASSLDPITFYGYTF. The CDR3 coding sequence is TGCGCCAGCAGCTTGGACCCTATCACCTTCTATGGCTACACCTTC.

With regard to this clonotype: A much larger clone sits a single nucleotide away, making a read error possible. As the CDR3 is not closed by the conserved phenylalanine or tryptophan, this likely results from a read error. The chain is built from TRBV5-1 and TRBJ2-7, with 7 bases that match TRBD1. With V trimmed by 0 bases and J by 1 base, 4 bases remained unmatched. The V gene's germline CDR1 is SGHRS and CDR2 YFSETQ. The CDR3 runs to 15 residues. CDR3 sequence reads: CASSLDPGGSYEQYY. DNA of the CDR3: TGCGCCAGCAGCTTGGACCCAGGGGGTTCCTACGAGCAGTACTAC.

This clonotype was recorded at least ten times. The chain employs TRBV7-2 and TRBJ1-5; TRBD1 matches at 8 bases. Germline CDR1 and CDR2: SGHTA and FQGNSA. The CDR3 consists of 14 residues. V gave up 5 bases and J gave up 6 bases; unmatched junction bases: 6. CDR3 nucleotide sequence: TGTGCCAGCAGCAATCCGGACAGGGCTCAGCCCCAGCATTTT. It yields the protein CASSNPDRAQPQHF. Full variable domain (rest looked up from reference TRBV7-2 and TRBJ1-5): GAGVSQSPSNKVTEKGKDVELRCDPISGHTALYWYRQSLGQGLEFLIYFQGNSAPDKSGLPSDRFSAERTGGSVSTLTIQRTQQEDSAVYLCASSNPDRAQPQHFGDGTRLSIL.

The rearrangement links TRBV2 to TRBJ2-7; TRBD1 agrees at 10 bases. This CDR3 is built from 15 residues. Germline CDR1 is SNHLY and CDR2 is FYNNEI. The ends lost 2 bases at V and 3 bases at J; junction bases unmatched: 4. CDR3 residues: CASSEWGQGFYEQYF. As DNA, the CDR3 is TGTGCCAGCAGTGAATGGGGACAGGGGTTCTACGAGCAGTACTTC.

This clonotype was recorded many times. This chain connects TRBV20-1 to TRBJ2-3; the D is unclear. V lost 1 base to trimming and J lost 0 bases, with 5 bases between them. The CDR3 covers 13 residues. Germline CDR1 and CDR2: DFQATT and SNEGSKA (reference sequence). The CDR3 sequence: CSARGTSTDTQYF. The CDR3 nucleotides read TGCAGTGCTAGAGGCACGAGCACAGATACGCAGTATTTT.

This clonotype was observed once. A much bigger clone sits one base away, suggesting this may be a read error. The chain couples TRBV6-1 to TRBJ2-5; 11 nucleotides match TRBD1. CDR1 is MNHNS and CDR2 is SASEGT in the germline V gene. Germline trimming cut 10 bases from V and 1 base from J; bases unmatched to any gene: 5. This CDR3 has 14 amino acids. The CDR3, as DNA: TGTGCCAACAGGGACAGGGGGAGCCAAGAGACCCAGTACTTC. It encodes CANRDRGSQETQYF.

The V call is TRBV11-2, the J call TRBJ1-3, with 9 bases matching TRBD1. The germline V gene has CDR1 SGHAT and CDR2 FQNNGV. After removal of 3 bases from V and 4 bases from J, the junction contained 7 bases not matched to a gene. The CDR3 loop spans 16 amino acids. The CDR3 is CASSFRGGQGGNTIYF. The CDR3 nucleotides are TGTGCCAGCAGCTTCCGAGGGGGACAGGGAGGAAACACCATATATTTT.

This clonotype has at least ten counts. V is TRBV29-1 and J is TRBJ1-1, with D maybe TRBD1 (5 bases). V lost 4 bases and J lost 0, with 12 bases in between. Germline V gives CDR1 SQVTM, CDR2 ANQGSEA. The CDR3 has 14 residues. For the CDR3, the DNA is TGCAGCGTTGGGGACCCCCCCCTGAACACTGAAGCTTTCTTT. Its protein is CSVGDPPLNTEAFF.

V is TRBV3-1 and J is TRBJ2-1; 14 nucleotides align to TRBD2. The CDR3 covers 16 residues. The V gene's germline CDR1 is LGHDT and CDR2 YNNKEL (reference sequence). V dropped 1 base and J dropped 8; count of bases not matched to a gene: 4. The CDR3 here is CASSQGTSGRIYEQFF. The CDR3 DNA reads as TGTGCCAGCAGCCAAGGGACTAGCGGGAGGATCTATGAGCAGTTCTTC.

The J gene is TRBJ2-7, the V gene TRBV28; D not resolved. Germline V lookup: CDR1 MDHEN, CDR2 SYDVKM. The germline V and J ends were trimmed by 2 bases and 2 bases, with 7 bases remaining between them. CDR3 size: 13 residues. The CDR3 nucleotides are TGTGCCAGCAGTTTAATCCAAGCCTACGAGCAGTACTTC. The encoded protein is CASSLIQAYEQYF.

This clonotype was seen repeatedly, ten times or more. This rearrangement joins TRBV4-2 to TRBJ2-5; D not certain. V was clipped by 0 bases and J by 1 base, with 9 bases between them. This CDR3 contains 15 residues. Germline V gene lookup returns CDR1 LGHNA and CDR2 YNFKEQ. In nucleotides, the CDR3 is TGTGCCAGCAGCCAAGATCGGCAGACCCAAGAGACCCAGTACTTC. Residues: CASSQDRQTQETQYF.

This clonotype was seen at least ten times. The chain recombines TRBV12-3 or TRBV12-4 with TRBJ1-5; D remains unclear. CDR3 length equals 15 residues. The germline V and J ends were trimmed by 8 bases and 6 bases, with 20 bases remaining between them. The CDR3 protein is CASRRQPPEGQPQHF. In DNA, the CDR3 is TGTGCCAGCCGAAGACAACCTCCGGAAGGTCAGCCCCAGCATTTT.

This clonotype showed up many times. The chain carries TRBV6-2 or TRBV6-3 and TRBJ2-2; TRBD2 matches 9 bases. The V gene's germline CDR1 is MNHEY and CDR2 SVGEGT. After removal of 8 bases from V and 0 bases from J, the junction contained 7 bases not matched to a gene. This CDR3 has 16 residues. CDR3 sequence reads: CASSRGGATNTGELFF. In DNA, the CDR3 is TGTGCCAGCTCTCGCGGGGGGGCTACGAACACCGGGGAGCTGTTTTTT.

This clonotype was recorded at least ten times. The rearrangement links TRBV19 to TRBJ1-5, with 7 positions matching TRBD1. The CDR3 contains 17 residues. Germline V gene sequence: CDR1 LNHDA, CDR2 SQIVND (reference sequence). V was clipped by 3 bases and J by 1 base; unmatched bases: 9. CDR3 bases: TGTGCCAGTAGTATTCCTAGACAGGGCCGGAGCAATCAGCCCCAGCATTTT. Protein sequence: CASSIPRQGRSNQPQHF.

The V and J genes are TRBV5-1 and TRBJ1-1, with 7 bases fitting TRBD1. This CDR3 is built from 17 residues. Germline V gene data show CDR1 as SGHRS and CDR2 as YFSETQ. The junction had 22 bases not matched to a gene; V was cut back by 10 bases and J by 4 bases. The chain's CDR3 is CAPPLHDRESRCTEAFF. DNA of the CDR3: TGCGCCCCTCCGCTTCATGACAGGGAAAGTAGATGCACTGAAGCTTTCTTT.

About this clonotype itself: This clone may be a read error of a much larger clone one base away. This rearrangement joins TRBV9 to TRBJ1-1; D is ambiguous. The V gene's germline CDR1 is SGDLS and CDR2 YYNGEE. The length of the CDR3 is 15 residues. The germline V and J ends were trimmed by 3 bases and 1 base, with 13 bases remaining between them. The CDR3 loop reads CASSGRETQNTEAFF. The CDR3 nucleotides read TGTGCCAGCAGCGGACGGGAGACTCAGAACACTGAAGCTTTCTTT.

This clonotype appeared many times. This chain connects TRBV20-1 to TRBJ1-1; 8 bases fit TRBD1. The CDR3 is 13 residues long. CDR1 DFQATT and CDR2 SNEGSKA come from the germline V gene (reference sequence). In DNA, the CDR3 is TGCATCCTTTCAGGGGGCGACCGCACTGAAGCTTTCTTT. This translates into CILSGGDRTEAFF.

This clonotype was counted at least ten times. This chain uses TRBV28 with TRBJ2-7; D call uncertain. The CDR3 covers 14 residues. V lost 1 base to trimming and J lost 2 bases, with 9 bases between them. Per the germline V gene, CDR1 is MDHEN and CDR2 is SYDVKM. The CDR3 is CASSLFGAPYEQYF. DNA of the CDR3: TGTGCCAGCAGTTTATTTGGAGCCCCCTACGAGCAGTACTTC.

In its sample, this clonotype was seen many times. The chain couples TRBV12-3 or TRBV12-4 to TRBJ2-7, with TRBD2 matching over 8 bases. V lost 7 bases to trimming and J lost 3 bases; unmatched junction nucleotides: 8. This CDR3 spans 14 amino acids. As DNA, the CDR3 is TGTGCCAGCACCAAGCGGGAGCGATACTACGAGCAGTACTTC. Translating gives CASTKRERYYEQYF.

This clonotype appeared many times. The rearrangement uses TRBV12-3 or TRBV12-4 and TRBJ2-7; D remains unclear. This CDR3 spans 13 amino acids. The V end lost 5 bases, the J end lost 6 bases, and 14 bases lay between the germline ends. CDR3 sequence: CASSPPSVVEQYF. CDR3 nucleotide sequence: TGTGCCAGCAGTCCACCCAGTGTGGTCGAGCAGTACTTC.

This clonotype was detected many times. The rearrangement joins TRBV20-1 to TRBJ2-7; 13 bases align to TRBD2. Per the germline V gene, CDR1 is DFQATT and CDR2 is SNEGSKA (reference sequence). J was trimmed by 4 bases and V by 6 bases; bases with no gene match: 3. This CDR3 spans 13 amino acids. As DNA, the CDR3 is TGCAGTGCCCCACTAGCGGGAGGGTACGAGCAGTACTTC. Translation: CSAPLAGGYEQYF.